What follows are 16 T cell receptor beta chains derived from one specimen sequenced in a study of T cell responses to AZD1222 COVID-19 vaccine. Repertoires were generated with immunoSEQ multiplex PCR, while TCRdb's copy carries only in-frame clones and drops some. The sample yields 45,000 to 55,000 clones, roughly four fifths seen once. The sequences come from peripheral blood, collected on day 0 of AZD1222 vaccination. Receptors were obtained from an adult in good health.

The chain recombines TRBV11-2 with TRBJ2-3; a possible D gene is TRBD2 (6 bases). This CDR3 has 15 amino acids. V was pared by 5 bases and J by 0 bases, with 12 bases between. CDR1 and CDR2 (germline): SGHAT, FQNNGV. CDR3 sequence: CASSPGSGSTDTQYF. CDR3 DNA: TGTGCCAGCAGCCCTGGTAGCGGAAGCACAGATACGCAGTATTTT. The full variable domain, in which reference TRBV11-2 and TRBJ2-3 provide the parts outside the CDR3, is EAGVAQSPRYKIIEKRQSVAFWCNPISGHATLYWYQQILGQGPKLLIQFQNNGVVDDSQLPKDRFSAERLKGVDSTLKIQPAKLEDSAVYLCASSPGSGSTDTQYFGPGTRLTVL.

The rearrangement joins TRBV21-1 to TRBJ2-7; TRBD2 was called by the table and not checked on the DNA. TRBV21-1 is shown as a pseudogene. The CDR3 extends over 11 amino acids. CDR3 region: CASSIYYEQYF. The DNA of the CDR3 is TGTGCCAGCAGTATCTACTACGAGCAGTACTTC.

The V gene is TRBV7-3, the J gene TRBJ2-2, with 7 bases lining up with TRBD2. The CDR3 extends over 17 amino acids. Germline CDR1 and CDR2: SGHTA and FQGTGA. V lost 5 bases, J lost 2 bases, and 11 bases stayed unmatched. In DNA form, the CDR3 reads TGTGCCAGCAGCACCCCCACGGGGGGATACAACACCGGGGAGCTGTTTTTT. Its protein is CASSTPTGGYNTGELFF.

V gene TRBV12-3 or TRBV12-4 combines with J gene TRBJ2-7; D unresolved. V was cut by 2 bases and J by 3 bases, with 8 bases left in between. This CDR3 comprises 13 residues. CDR3 DNA: TGTGCCAGCAGTTTAAGTGCCAGCTACGAGCAGTACTTC. Its protein product is CASSLSASYEQYF.

The chain is built from TRBV6-5 and TRBJ1-1; D is unresolved. V lost 5 bases and J lost 2, with 12 bases in between. There are 14 residues in the CDR3. Germline CDR1 is MNHEY and CDR2 is SVGAGI. The CDR3 is CASSLDNLNTEAFF. The CDR3 DNA reads as TGTGCCAGCAGTCTCGACAACTTAAACACTGAAGCTTTCTTT.

The chain is built from TRBV11-2 and TRBJ1-5, with D possibly matching TRBD1 (6 bases). The CDR3 consists of 13 residues. The V end was cut by 6 bases, the J end by 7 bases, with 13 bases between. Germline V gene data show CDR1 as SGHAT and CDR2 as FQNNGV. CDR3 protein: CASSRGFGQPQHF. In nucleotides, the CDR3 is TGTGCCAGCAGTAGGGGGTTCGGACAGCCCCAGCATTTT. The variable domain in full, completed from reference TRBV11-2 and TRBJ1-5, reads EAGVAQSPRYKIIEKRQSVAFWCNPISGHATLYWYQQILGQGPKLLIQFQNNGVVDDSQLPKDRFSAERLKGVDSTLKIQPAKLEDSAVYLCASSRGFGQPQHFGDGTRLSIL.

The chain links TRBV6-2 or TRBV6-3 to TRBJ1-1, with D hard to call. The CDR3 runs to 13 residues. V gave up 2 bases and J gave up 4 bases, with 8 bases separating them. Per the germline V gene, CDR1 is MNHEY and CDR2 is SVGEGT. The CDR3 here is CASSYVRGTEAFF. The DNA for the CDR3 is TGTGCCAGCAGTTACGTCCGGGGCACTGAAGCTTTCTTT.

This clone was seen only once. The chain combines TRBV7-9 with TRBJ2-3, with D possibly being TRBD1 (6 bases). This CDR3 region has 15 residues. The germline V and J ends were trimmed by 1 base and 0 bases, with 8 bases remaining between them. Germline V gene data show CDR1 as SEHNR and CDR2 as FQNEAQ (reference sequence). The CDR3 region has the DNA TGTGCCAGCAGCTTAGGACAGGTCAGCACAGATACGCAGTATTTT. It yields the protein CASSLGQVSTDTQYF.

This rearrangement joins TRBV27 to TRBJ2-7; unclear D gene. This CDR3 is built from 11 residues. CDR1 and CDR2 from the germline V gene are MNHEY and SMNVEV (reference sequence). Trimming shortened V by 3 bases and J by 6 bases, and 6 bases separated the two germline ends. CDR3 nucleotides: TGTGCCAGCAGTTTTGGTCTCGAGCAGTACTTC. Translation gives CASSFGLEQYF.

The rearrangement links TRBV28 to TRBJ1-5; tentatively, D is TRBD1 (6 bases). CDR3 size: 14 residues. Trimming removed 4 bases from V and 6 bases from J, with 13 bases in between. Germline assignment: CDR1 MDHEN and CDR2 SYDVKM. CDR3 sequence reads: CASSWMGGGQPQHF. Written as DNA, the CDR3 is TGTGCCAGCAGTTGGATGGGGGGCGGTCAGCCCCAGCATTTT.

The V call is TRBV28, the J call TRBJ2-1; perhaps TRBD2 as D (5 bases). The length of the CDR3 is 11 residues. In germline, CDR1 is MDHEN, CDR2 SYDVKM. Trimming pared 3 bases from V and 10 bases from J, leaving 7 bases between. CDR3 coding DNA: TGTGCCAGCAGTTTCAGGAGGGAGCAGTTCTTC. Translated: CASSFRREQFF.

V usage is TRBV27 and J usage is TRBJ2-2; TRBD1 agrees at 8 bases. V shed 2 bases, J shed 1 base, and the junction held 3 bases outside the gene matches. The CDR3 contains 16 residues. From germline, CDR1 is MNHEY and CDR2 SMNVEV (reference sequence). CDR3 DNA: TGTGCCAGCAGTTTACCCGGGACAGGGAACACCGGGGAGCTGTTTTTT. It codes for CASSLPGTGNTGELFF.

The chain uses TRBV6-5 and TRBJ2-3; D not certain. Germline V CDR1 and CDR2: MNHEY, SVGAGI. V gave up 7 bases and J gave up 6 bases, with 14 bases separating them. The CDR3 totals 13 residues. The CDR3, as DNA: TGTGCCAGCACCCTAAGAGAGGTTGATACGCAGTATTTT. It codes for CASTLREVDTQYF.

This clone was detected ten times or more. The chain couples TRBV3-1 (or the pseudogene TRBV3-2) to TRBJ2-1, with D perhaps matching TRBD1 (7 bases). The germline V gene encodes CDR1 LGHDT and CDR2 YNNKEL (reference sequence). V dropped 4 bases and J dropped 10 bases, with 11 bases sitting between them. The CDR3 has 12 amino acids. CDR3 amino acids: CASSPQGGEQFF. DNA of the CDR3: TGTGCCAGCAGCCCCCAGGGGGGAGAGCAGTTCTTC.

This chain links TRBV28 with TRBJ1-2; the match to TRBD1 covers 7 bases. The germline CDR1 and CDR2 sequences are MDHEN and SYDVKM. The CDR3 loop spans 13 amino acids. Unmatched junction bases numbered 6, after V lost 7 bases and J lost 4 bases. The CDR3, as DNA: TGTGCCAGCACGAGGGGACAGAGCTATGGCTACACCTTC. Residues: CASTRGQSYGYTF.

With regard to this clone: The junction departs from germline at one end; a sequencing error may be responsible. This chain links TRBV3-1 (or the pseudogene TRBV3-2) with TRBJ2-5; maybe TRBD2 (6 bases). Germline V lookup: CDR1 LGHDT, CDR2 YNNKEL (reference sequence). This CDR3 is 17 amino acids long. The CDR3 DNA is TGTGCCAGCAGCAAAGAGGAGCCTAGCGTGTCGGAGGAGACCCAGTACTTC. It encodes CASSKEEPSVSEETQYF.